This is a list of T cell receptor beta chains from one sample in a study of blood T cell repertoires in COVID-19. The repertoire was sequenced with immunoSEQ multiplex PCR; TCRdb's copy has only in-frame clones and lacks some. The data hold over 150,000 clones, with roughly 73% observed a single time. The sequencing sample was made of peripheral blood. The receptors originated from a man between 70 and 80 years old with acute or convalescent COVID-19. CDR3s include the opening cysteine and the closing phenylalanine or tryptophan. A D gene is named only where the DNA matches it firmly. Size values are once, few and many counts, or a class for expanded clones, and some rows have none.

clone_size: .; v_call: TRBV10-2; j_call: TRBJ1-2; d_call: .; cdr3_aa: CASSPGRQIQSGYTF; cdr3_nt: TGCGCCAGCAGTCCCGGTCGACAGATCCAGTCTGGCTACACCTTC
clone_size: .; v_call: TRBV2; j_call: TRBJ1-5; d_call: TRBD1; cdr3_aa: CASSGTGGGQPQHF; cdr3_nt: TGTGCCAGCAGTGGGACAGGGGGCGGTCAGCCCCAGCATTTT
clone_size: .; v_call: TRBV19; j_call: TRBJ1-1; d_call: .; cdr3_aa: CASSIFPGLDTEAFF; cdr3_nt: TGTGCCAGTAGTATATTCCCAGGGTTGGACACTGAAGCTTTCTTT
clone_size: .; v_call: TRBV5-8; j_call: TRBJ2-4; d_call: .; cdr3_aa: CASSKTTPNIQYF; cdr3_nt: TGTGCCAGCAGCAAGACGACACCAAACATTCAGTACTTC
clone_size: .; v_call: TRBV28; j_call: TRBJ2-7; d_call: .; cdr3_aa: CASSSGLSYEQYF; cdr3_nt: TGTGCCAGCAGTTCAGGGCTCTCCTACGAGCAGTACTTC
clone_size: .; v_call: TRBV7-9; j_call: TRBJ1-1; d_call: .; cdr3_aa: CASSFAMNTEAFF; cdr3_nt: TGTGCCAGCAGCTTTGCGATGAACACTGAAGCTTTCTTT
clone_size: .; v_call: TRBV3-1/TRBV3-2; j_call: TRBJ1-1; d_call: TRBD1; cdr3_aa: CASSPTRQGAHTEAFF; cdr3_nt: TGTGCCAGCAGCCCGACAAGACAGGGGGCACACACTGAAGCTTTCTTT
clone_size: .; v_call: TRBV7-2; j_call: TRBJ2-6; d_call: .; cdr3_aa: CASSSEVFGANVLTF; cdr3_nt: TGTGCCAGCAGTTCTGAGGTATTCGGGGCCAACGTCCTGACTTTC
clone_size: many; v_call: TRBV19; j_call: TRBJ1-5; d_call: .; cdr3_aa: CASNAGANQPQHF; cdr3_nt: TGTGCCAGTAACGCGGGGGCGAATCAGCCCCAGCATTTT
clone_size: .; v_call: TRBV11-3; j_call: TRBJ1-2; d_call: .; cdr3_aa: CASSSRVPMGGYTF; cdr3_nt: TGTGCCAGCAGCTCCCGGGTCCCGATGGGTGGCTACACCTTC
clone_size: .; v_call: TRBV6-5; j_call: TRBJ1-2; d_call: TRBD1; cdr3_aa: CASRPQGAGYGYTF; cdr3_nt: TGTGCCAGCAGACCACAGGGGGCGGGCTATGGCTACACCTTC
clone_size: .; v_call: TRBV24-1; j_call: TRBJ2-5; d_call: .; cdr3_aa: CATSDPTDRKETQYF; cdr3_nt: TGTGCCACCAGTGATCCTACTGACAGGAAAGAGACCCAGTACTTC
clone_size: .; v_call: TRBV7-9; j_call: TRBJ2-7; d_call: .; cdr3_aa: CASSLSGIPYEQYF; cdr3_nt: TGTGCCAGCAGCTTATCAGGGATTCCCTACGAGCAGTACTTC
clone_size: .; v_call: TRBV7-2; j_call: TRBJ1-2; d_call: .; cdr3_aa: CASSSPENSYGYTF; cdr3_nt: TGTGCCAGCAGCTCCCCTGAGAACAGCTATGGCTACACCTTC
clone_size: few; v_call: TRBV2; j_call: TRBJ2-7; d_call: TRBD2; cdr3_aa: CARSSGRTYEQYF; cdr3_nt: TGTGCCAGGTCTAGCGGGAGGACTTACGAGCAGTACTTC
clone_size: few; v_call: TRBV7-2; j_call: TRBJ2-3; d_call: .; cdr3_aa: CASRQRVGRTDTQYF; cdr3_nt: TGTGCCAGCCGACAGCGGGTAGGTCGCACAGATACGCAGTATTTT
clone_size: .; v_call: TRBV5-1; j_call: TRBJ1-2; d_call: .; cdr3_aa: CASSLAGPGYGYTF; cdr3_nt: TGCGCCAGCAGCTTAGCTGGGCCAGGCTATGGCTACACCTTC
clone_size: .; v_call: TRBV5-6; j_call: TRBJ1-2; d_call: TRBD1; cdr3_aa: CASSLVTGANYGYTF; cdr3_nt: TGTGCCAGCAGTCTGGTAACAGGGGCTAACTATGGCTACACCTTC
clone_size: .; v_call: TRBV5-6; j_call: TRBJ2-2; d_call: TRBD2; cdr3_aa: CASSYRLAGGDTGELFF; cdr3_nt: TGTGCCAGCAGCTACCGACTAGCGGGGGGAGACACCGGGGAGCTGTTTTTT
clone_size: .; v_call: TRBV28; j_call: TRBJ2-1; d_call: .; cdr3_aa: CASSLTTNEQFF; cdr3_nt: TGTGCCAGCAGTTTAACTACCAATGAGCAGTTCTTC
clone_size: many; v_call: TRBV7-2; j_call: TRBJ2-1; d_call: TRBD2; cdr3_aa: CASSPRRGRGSGSPNEQFF; cdr3_nt: TGTGCCAGCAGCCCACGTCGGGGGAGAGGGAGCGGGAGTCCCAATGAGCAGTTCTTC
clone_size: .; v_call: TRBV7-9; j_call: TRBJ1-2; d_call: .; cdr3_aa: CASSLEGAGLGYTF; cdr3_nt: TGTGCCAGCAGCTTAGAAGGGGCAGGCCTGGGCTACACCTTC
clone_size: .; v_call: TRBV20-1; j_call: TRBJ2-1; d_call: TRBD1; cdr3_aa: CSARIQGLWIF; cdr3_nt: TGCAGTGCTAGAATACAGGGGCTCTGGATCTTC
clone_size: .; v_call: TRBV19; j_call: TRBJ2-7; d_call: TRBD2; cdr3_aa: CASSPTSGAREQYF; cdr3_nt: TGTGCCAGTAGTCCGACTAGCGGTGCTCGCGAGCAGTACTTC
clone_size: .; v_call: TRBV11-1; j_call: TRBJ1-1; d_call: TRBD1; cdr3_aa: CASSPRQGNRDTEAFF; cdr3_nt: TGTGCCAGCAGCCCCAGACAGGGTAATAGAGACACTGAAGCTTTCTTT
clone_size: few; v_call: TRBV7-9; j_call: TRBJ1-1; d_call: TRBD1; cdr3_aa: CASRAPRGENTEAFF; cdr3_nt: TGTGCCAGCAGGGCCCCCAGGGGGGAGAACACTGAAGCTTTCTTT
clone_size: once; v_call: TRBV2; j_call: TRBJ1-2; d_call: .; cdr3_aa: CASSDRGRDGYTF; cdr3_nt: TGTGCCAGCAGTGACAGGGGCAGGGATGGCTACACCTTC
clone_size: .; v_call: TRBV24-1; j_call: TRBJ2-7; d_call: .; cdr3_aa: CATSDTYEQYF; cdr3_nt: TGTGCCACCAGTGATACTTACGAGCAGTACTTC
clone_size: .; v_call: TRBV5-1; j_call: TRBJ2-2; d_call: .; cdr3_aa: CASSTAQQSRGVTGELFF; cdr3_nt: TGCGCCAGCAGCACAGCCCAGCAATCCCGCGGGGTCACCGGGGAGCTGTTTTTT